A single sample gave rise to the 13 T cell receptor beta chains below, sequenced in a study of cytomegalovirus exposure and HLA in healthy donors (dated by TCRdb to about 2017). Receptors were amplified or captured by the immunoSEQ multiplex PCR assay. The table was pulled from immuneACCESS by TCRdb, which kept in-frame rearrangements only. Such tables lose some clones; where checked, under half of the loss comes from unresolved V genes, and the rest has no known cause. This sample comprises fewer than 250,000 clones, around nine tenths of them detected only once. The leading ten clones occupy about 2.5% of the sample. The sample consisted of PBMCs. These receptors were obtained from a man aged 18-30 years in good health and CMV-seronegative.

The V call is TRBV28, the J call TRBJ2-7, with D tentatively TRBD1 (6 bases). V was shortened by 6 bases and J by 0 bases, with 12 bases between the two germline ends. The germline CDR1 and CDR2 sequences are MDHEN and SYDVKM. This CDR3 is 14 amino acids long. CDR3 sequence reads: CASRKTGNSYEQYF. The CDR3 DNA reads TGTGCCAGCAGAAAAACAGGGAACTCCTACGAGCAGTACTTC.

The chain is built from TRBV18 and TRBJ2-7; D unclear. Germline V lookup: CDR1 KGHSH, CDR2 LQKENI. CDR3 length equals 13 residues. V was shortened by 3 bases and J by 3 bases, with 9 bases between the two germline ends. The CDR3 region has the DNA TGTGCCAGCTCACCCACGGCAGGCTACGAGCAGTACTTC. This encodes CASSPTAGYEQYF. The entire variable domain, with the rest obtained from reference TRBV18 and TRBJ2-7, is as follows: NAGVMQNPRHLVRRRGQEARLRCSPMKGHSHVYWYRQLPEEGLKFMVYLQKENIIDESGMPKERFSAEFPKEGPSILRIQQVVRGDSAAYFCASSPTAGYEQYFGPGTRLTVT.

The chain combines TRBV27 with TRBJ1-6; D gene ambiguous. CDR1 and CDR2 from the germline V gene are MNHEY and SMNVEV (reference sequence). V lost 3 bases and J 0 bases, leaving 6 bases between the germline ends. The CDR3 sequence is 15 residues long. The CDR3 loop reads CASSFGSSYNSPLHF. CDR3 DNA sequence: TGTGCCAGCAGTTTCGGGAGCTCCTATAATTCACCCCTCCACTTT.

This clone was recorded once. CDR3 residues: CASSELGTGGRDTQYF. The CDR3 region has the DNA TGTGCCAGCAGTGAATTGGGGACAGGGGGTAGAGATACGCAGTATTTT. The chain couples TRBV25-1 to TRBJ2-3, with 11 bases identical to TRBD1. The CDR3 extends over 16 amino acids. CDR1 is MGHDK, CDR2 SYGVNS, per germline. V lost 1 base to trimming and J lost 5 bases; unmatched junction nucleotides: 5.

The J gene is TRBJ2-7, the V gene TRBV28; possible D gene TRBD1, 5 bases. The germline CDR1 and CDR2 sequences are MDHEN and SYDVKM. V was trimmed by 5 bases and J by 7 bases, leaving 9 bases between them. The CDR3 consists of 11 residues. CDR3 sequence: CASSGAREQYF. Written as DNA, the CDR3 is TGTGCCAGCAGTGGGGCCAGGGAGCAGTACTTC. The whole variable domain, filled in from reference TRBV28 and TRBJ2-7, reads DVKVTQSSRYLVKRTGEKVFLECVQDMDHENMFWYRQDPGLGLRLIYFSYDVKMKEKGDIPEGYSVSREKKERFSLILESASTNQTSMYLCASSGAREQYFGPGTRLTVT.

Notes on this clone: It may be a read error: a sequence one base away is much more abundant. The rearrangement links TRBV20-1 to TRBJ2-1; D is perhaps TRBD2 (6 bases). The CDR3 runs to 11 residues. Germline values: CDR1 DFQATT, CDR2 SNEGSKA (reference sequence). Trimming pared 8 bases from V and 8 bases from J, leaving 13 bases between. DNA for the CDR3: TGCAGTCTTTCGGCGGGATATGAGCAGTTCTTC. Protein product: CSLSAGYEQFF.

This clone was seen only once. DNA of the CDR3: TGTGCCAGCTCACCAAAAGCACAGGGACGGTTTAACTATGGCTACACCTTC. This translates into CASSPKAQGRFNYGYTF. The V call is TRBV18, the J call TRBJ1-2; D might be TRBD1 (6 bases). CDR3 length: 17 residues. The V gene's germline CDR1 is KGHSH and CDR2 LQKENI. Deletions cut 2 bases from V and 1 base from J, with 17 bases between.

The chain couples TRBV5-1 to TRBJ2-1; maybe TRBD2 (5 bases). The CDR3 contains 16 residues. Germline assignment: CDR1 SGHRS and CDR2 YFSETQ. V was shortened by 6 bases and J by 4 bases, with 20 bases between the two germline ends. The CDR3 spells CASILSLGIRYNEQFF. CDR3 bases: TGCGCCAGCATTCTATCACTAGGGATTAGATACAATGAGCAGTTCTTC.

V is TRBV6-6 and J is TRBJ2-7, with 11 bases aligning to TRBD2. CDR3 length equals 14 residues. The junction had 6 bases not matched to a gene; V was cut back by 5 bases and J by 6 bases. Looked up from germline, CDR1 is MNHNY and CDR2 is SVGAGI (reference sequence). The CDR3: CASSRTSGPGEQYF. Here the CDR3 DNA reads TGTGCCAGCAGTCGGACTAGCGGGCCTGGCGAGCAGTACTTC.

The rearrangement joins TRBV7-2 to TRBJ2-1, with 7 bases matching TRBD2. With 3 bases clipped from V and 3 bases from J, the junction kept 5 bases outside the gene matches. CDR3 length equals 15 residues. CDR1 is SGHTA and CDR2 is FQGNSA in the germline V gene. The CDR3 region has the DNA TGTGCCAGCAGCTTTCAGGCGGGAGTCTACAATGAGCAGTTCTTC. Translated: CASSFQAGVYNEQFF.

This clone was found once. The chain couples TRBV27 to TRBJ1-2; D not certain. The CDR3 has 13 amino acids. Per the germline V gene, CDR1 is MNHEY and CDR2 is SMNVEV (reference sequence). Trimming took off 6 bases at V and 3 bases at J, with 11 bases between the two ends. The CDR3 DNA sequence: TGTGCCAGCAGGGTTGCGGGCCACTATGGCTACACCTTC. Its protein product is CASRVAGHYGYTF.

The chain recombines TRBV10-1 with TRBJ2-5; a weak D match, TRBD2 (6 bases). Trimming shortened V by 6 bases and J by 4 bases, and 6 bases separated the two germline ends. Per germline, CDR1 WNHNN and CDR2 SYGVQD (reference sequence). The CDR3 has 11 amino acids. The CDR3, as DNA: TGCGCCAGCAGCGGGGGAGAGACCCAGTACTTC. The encoded protein is CASSGGETQYF.

CDR3 loop: CASRILAGAPGELFF. CDR3 coding DNA: TGTGCCAGCAGGATACTAGCGGGAGCTCCCGGGGAGCTGTTTTTT. V usage is TRBV2 and J usage is TRBJ2-2; 11 bases align to TRBD2. CDR1 is SNHLY, CDR2 FYNNEI, per germline. CDR3 length equals 15 residues. Trimming cost V 6 bases and J 6 bases; bases outside gene matches: 6.